One and the same sample provided the 2 T cell receptor beta chains below, sequenced in a study of blood T cell repertoires in COVID-19. Data came from immunoSEQ multiplex PCR; TCRdb stores just in-frame clones and leaves some out. The sample includes just under 65,000 clones, roughly 80% of them seen just once. The sequenced material came from peripheral blood. Receptors originate from a man in his 60s with COVID-19, enrolled during active disease.

This chain joins TRBV27 and TRBJ1-2; 7 bases agree with TRBD1. CDR1 and CDR2 (germline): MNHEY, SMNVEV (reference sequence). This CDR3 spans 15 amino acids. The junction had 6 bases not matched to a gene; V was cut back by 5 bases and J by 0 bases. The CDR3 region has the DNA TGTGCCAGCAGTACCCAAGGGACAGCTAACTATGGCTACACCTTC. Translation: CASSTQGTANYGYTF.

The V and J genes are TRBV7-9 and TRBJ2-1, with TRBD2 matching 14 bases. The CDR3 loop spans 19 amino acids. The junction had 10 bases not matched to a gene; V was cut back by 5 bases and J by 1 base. Germline CDR1 and CDR2: SEHNR and FQNEAQ (reference sequence). CDR3 nucleotides: TGTGCCAGCAGCCTACCGGGACTAGCGGGGGATGGGTCCTACAATGAGCAGTTCTTC. As protein: CASSLPGLAGDGSYNEQFF.